This paragraph covers one T cell receptor (beta chain) sequence. No antigen is known for it. These data belong to a study of blood T cells in healthy people across ages. A second roughly 7 to 11 cycle PCR used barcoded and J-beta primers. TCRdb analysed the 5' RACE reads with MiXCR anew, one entry per CDR3 protein. The sample holds nearly 1 million distinct CDR3 sequences, roughly half seen once. Whole-study findings and limits: Lack of knowledge of donor CMV status possibly confounded expanded clonotype changes.

Germline CDR1 SGDLS, CDR2 YYNGEE. The germline V and J ends were trimmed by 0 bases and 0 bases, with 10 bases remaining between them. This CDR3 is 15 amino acids long. The V call is TRBV9, the J call TRBJ2-7; weak D call: TRBD1 (5 bases). The sequence was obtained from a woman aged 60-75 years in good health. The specimen was blood. The CDR3 DNA reads TGTGCCAGCAGCGTAGTAGGGGATGGCTCCTACGAGCAGTACTTC. Its translation is CASSVVGDGSYEQYF.